The next 16 T cell receptor beta chains were all read from a single sample in a study of read filtering for tumor transcriptome and immune sequencing. Molecular barcoded adaptors covering alpha/delta and beta/gamma chains were used on roughly 400 ng RNA. One entry per CDR3 protein, called by TCRdb with MiXCR from the reads. The sample shows 46,000 or so distinct CDR3 sequences, approximately 18% of them seen only once. The sample consisted of a population of CD138-negative cells sorted from bone marrow. The receptors were sampled from a donor at least 40 years old with multiple myeloma.

This clonotype showed up many times. This chain joins TRBV7-2 and TRBJ1-1, with a weak D call TRBD1 (5 bases). The germline V gene encodes CDR1 SGHTA and CDR2 FQGNSA. Trimming cost V 1 base and J 1 base, with 7 bases left between them. The CDR3 is made up of 14 amino acids. The CDR3 DNA reads as TGTGCCAGCAGCTTAGGGACACCGAACACTGAAGCTTTCTTT. This translates into CASSLGTPNTEAFF.

The chain is built from TRBV7-8 and TRBJ2-1; D unclear. This CDR3 contains 15 residues. The V gene lost 2 bases and the J gene lost 5 bases, with 13 bases spanning the gap. Germline V lookup: CDR1 SGHVS, CDR2 FQNEAQ. The DNA of the CDR3 is TGTGCCAGCAGCTTAAGGATCGGCAACAACAATGAGCAGTTCTTC. This sequence encodes CASSLRIGNNNEQFF.

Ten or more counts support this clonotype. The CDR3 here is CASNGERGTEAFF. Here the CDR3 DNA reads TGTGCCAGCAACGGGGAACGAGGCACTGAAGCTTTCTTT. This chain connects TRBV2 to TRBJ1-1, with D hard to call. CDR3 length: 13 residues. Trimming took 7 bases from V and 4 from J, leaving 13 bases between them. Germline V CDR1 and CDR2: SNHLY, FYNNEI.

This clonotype was found many times. The V and J genes are TRBV5-1 and TRBJ1-1, with D tentatively TRBD1 (5 bases). Germline CDR1 reads SGHRS; CDR2 reads YFSETQ. This CDR3 has 15 residues. V gave up 0 bases and J gave up 2 bases, with 11 bases separating them. The CDR3 sequence: CASSLDPGTNTEAFF. The CDR3 DNA follows: TGCGCCAGCAGCTTGGATCCAGGGACCAACACTGAAGCTTTCTTT.

The table lists this clonotype with a few counts. Mismatch with germline at one junction end may stem from a read error. The chain links TRBV5-1 to TRBJ2-3, with D perhaps TRBD1 (5 bases). Per germline, CDR1 SGHRS and CDR2 YFSETQ. The CDR3 covers 15 residues. The CDR3 DNA reads as TGCGCCAGCAGCTCACAGGATCCGAGCACAGATACGCAGTGTTTT. It codes for CASSSQDPSTDTQCF.

This clonotype was counted ten times or more. The chain employs TRBV14 and TRBJ2-3; perhaps TRBD2 as D (6 bases). V lost 1 base to trimming and J lost 6 bases, with 14 bases between them. The CDR3 runs 15 residues. Germline CDR1 SGHDN, CDR2 FVKESK. The chain's CDR3 is CASSQAQAGIDTQYF. The CDR3 coding sequence is TGTGCCAGCAGCCAAGCCCAGGCGGGAATTGATACGCAGTATTTT.

In the case of this clonotype: This likely stems from a read error, as it lies one base from a far larger clone. The gene calls are TRBV11-2 and TRBJ2-3; no firm D call. Germline CDR1 and CDR2: SGHAT and FQNNGV. This CDR3 is built from 11 residues. This CDR3 is CAGSPQDTQYF. The CDR3 region has the DNA TGTGCCGGCAGCCCCCAAGATACGCAGTATTTT.

This clonotype showed up just once. The chain is built from TRBV20-1 and TRBJ2-5, with D uncertain. The germline V gene has CDR1 DFQATT and CDR2 SNEGSKA (reference sequence). Trimming cost V 7 bases and J 2 bases, with 11 bases left between them. This CDR3 contains 12 residues. The CDR3 is CSGGSQQETQYF. The CDR3 DNA sequence: TGCAGTGGAGGATCCCAACAAGAGACCCAGTACTTC.

With respect to this clonotype: One end of the junction varies from germline; a read error may be responsible. V and J are TRBV20-1 and TRBJ2-2, with 10 bases identical to TRBD2. This CDR3 comprises 14 residues. Germline V gene data show CDR1 as DFQATT and CDR2 as SNEGSKA (reference sequence). CDR3 DNA sequence: TGCACTGCTATGACTAGCGGGTACACCGGGGAGCTGTTTTTT. Amino acid sequence: CTAMTSGYTGELFF.

There are many counts of this clonotype. The chain uses TRBV20-1 and TRBJ2-1; D assignment may be TRBD1 or TRBD2 (5 bases each). Germline values: CDR1 DFQATT, CDR2 SNEGSKA (reference sequence). The ends were cut back, 2 bases at V and 0 bases at J, with 14 bases in the middle. This CDR3 spans 16 amino acids. The chain's CDR3 is CSARHPGPSSYNEQFF. The CDR3 nucleotides read TGCAGTGCTAGACATCCGGGACCCAGCTCCTACAATGAGCAGTTCTTC.

As regards this clonotype: At one end, the junction sequence differs from germline, possibly due to a read error. The V and J genes are TRBV12-3 or TRBV12-4 and TRBJ2-2; D uncertain. This CDR3 spans 13 amino acids. CDR3 coding DNA: TGTGTCAGCACCCCCGCCTCCACCGGGGAGCTGTTTTTT. This codes for CVSTPASTGELFF.

A word on this clonotype: This sequence may be a read error, since a much larger clone differs from it by one base. This chain uses TRBV3-1 with TRBJ1-1; D perhaps matches TRBD1 (5 bases). This CDR3 spans 15 amino acids. CDR1 LGHDT and CDR2 YNNKEL come from the germline V gene (reference sequence). CDR3 sequence: CASSQGSGPNTEALF. Here the CDR3 DNA reads TGTGCCAGCAGCCAAGGGTCAGGGCCGAACACTGAAGCTCTCTTT.

This clonotype was recorded at least ten times. The J gene is TRBJ2-1, the V gene TRBV14, with a possible D match to TRBD2 (5 bases). This CDR3 has 14 residues. Germline-derived CDR1 and CDR2 are SGHDN and FVKESK. The V end lost 4 bases, the J end lost 8 bases, and 15 bases lay between the germline ends. The CDR3 sequence is CASSPSGPHDEQFF. CDR3 coding DNA: TGTGCCAGCAGCCCCAGCGGCCCGCACGATGAGCAGTTCTTC.

Ten or more counts support this clonotype. The chain has TRBV6-1 and TRBJ1-2, with unresolved D. The germline gives CDR1 MNHNS, CDR2 SASEGT. V was clipped by 1 base and J by 14 bases, with 11 bases between them. This CDR3 is built from 11 residues. CDR3 sequence (DNA): TGTGCCAGCAGTGAAGGGGTTTCAGGAACCTTC. Amino acids: CASSEGVSGTF.

This clonotype occurred many times. CDR3 in DNA: TGCAGCGTTTCTCCCGGGGGGCGCAATGAGCAGTTCTTC. This gives the protein CSVSPGGRNEQFF. The chain recombines TRBV29-1 with TRBJ2-1; tentative D call: TRBD2 (7 bases). V gave up 5 bases and J gave up 6 bases, with 14 bases separating them. CDR1 SQVTM and CDR2 ANQGSEA come from the germline V gene. The CDR3 spans 13 residues.

Ten or more counts support this clonotype. This chain connects TRBV5-1 to TRBJ2-2; no clear D. Trimming took off 4 bases at V and 0 bases at J, with 7 bases between the two ends. Germline CDR1 is SGHRS and CDR2 is YFSETQ. CDR3 length equals 14 residues. The CDR3 nucleotides are TGCGCCAGCAGCAGCGACGCGAACACCGGGGAGCTGTTTTTT. It translates to CASSSDANTGELFF.